The 13 T cell receptor beta chains listed next were all sequenced from one sample in a study of molecular identifiers for immune sequencing clone quantification. Each CDR3 protein is one row after TCRdb ran MiXCR on the PCR reads. The table has about 630,000 distinct CDR3 sequences, about 25% seen once. The sample taken for sequencing was naive CD8+ T cells from blood, with Jurkat cell RNA spiked in. Subset in this sample: FACS-sorted CD8+CD4-CCR7+CD45RA+ naive T cells. Receptors were obtained from a human donor in good health. Some libraries in this study had Jurkat cell RNA spiked in.

A few counts support this clonotype. The V gene is TRBV5-8, the J gene TRBJ1-5; D not resolved. Germline CDR1 is SGHTS and CDR2 is YDEGEE. Trimming stripped 0 bases from V and 6 bases from J, with 10 bases between. The CDR3 sequence is 14 residues long. CDR3 protein: CASSLVGGFQPQHF. CDR3 coding DNA: TGTGCCAGCAGCTTGGTAGGTGGGTTTCAGCCCCAGCATTTT.

Concerning this clonotype: No conserved phenylalanine or tryptophan ends this CDR3, so it is likely a read error. Here the CDR3 DNA reads TGCGCCAGCGGCTTGGGACATTCCGAGACTGGGGCCAACGTCCTGACTTCC. Amino acids: CASGLGHSETGANVLTS. V is TRBV5-1 and J is TRBJ2-6, with a possible D match to TRBD1 (6 bases). Germline V CDR1 and CDR2: SGHRS, YFSETQ. This CDR3 has 17 amino acids.

With respect to this clonotype: Mismatch with germline at one junction end may stem from a read error. The gene calls are TRBV30 and TRBJ2-3; TRBD1 is a possible D gene (5 bases). The CDR3 loop spans 14 amino acids. Germline CDR1 is GTSNPN and CDR2 is SVGIG (reference sequence). In DNA, the CDR3 is TGTGCCTGGAGTAGCGTGGGGTCGACAGATACGCAGTACTTT. Translated: CAWSSVGSTDTQYF.

This clonotype was detected only a few times. One junction end disagrees with the germline gene, perhaps due to a read error. The gene calls are TRBV27 and TRBJ2-5, with 7 bases matching TRBD1. The length of the CDR3 is 15 residues. Per germline, CDR1 MNHEY and CDR2 SMNVEV (reference sequence). The CDR3 DNA reads as TGTGCCAGCAGTATTCTCGGGACAGAACAAGAGACCCAGTATTTC. Protein sequence: CASSILGTEQETQYF.

The DNA for the CDR3 is TGTGCCAGCAGGGTGACAGGAGGATGGTTAGAGCAGTACTTC. Amino acids: CASRVTGGWLEQYF. This chain connects TRBV27 to TRBJ2-7; a weak D match, TRBD1 (6 bases). Germline-derived CDR1 and CDR2 are MNHEY and SMNVEV (reference sequence). V lost 6 bases and J lost 7, with 19 bases in between. The CDR3 extends over 14 amino acids.

The chain couples TRBV7-6 to TRBJ2-1; 14 nucleotides align to TRBD2. CDR3 length: 17 residues. Germline assignment: CDR1 SGHVS and CDR2 FNYEAQ. V gave up 4 bases and J gave up 8 bases; unmatched junction bases: 10. Here the CDR3 DNA reads TGTGCCAGCAGCTCGGGACTAGCGGGGGAACCCGGTGATGAGCAGTTCTTC. It encodes CASSSGLAGEPGDEQFF.

The chain links TRBV7-6 to TRBJ2-2; D ambiguous. There are 15 residues in the CDR3. Germline V gives CDR1 SGHVS, CDR2 FNYEAQ. The germline V and J ends were trimmed by 5 bases and 4 bases, with 14 bases remaining between them. The CDR3 DNA reads as TGTGCCAGCAGCCCCACGACAATTTTCACCGGGGAGCTGTTTTTT. Protein sequence: CASSPTTIFTGELFF.

V and J are TRBV7-2 and TRBJ2-1; D possibly corresponds to TRBD1 (6 bases). Germline V CDR1 and CDR2: SGHTA, FQGNSA. The V gene lost 3 bases and the J gene lost 4 bases, with 10 bases spanning the gap. The CDR3 runs 14 residues. The CDR3 here is CASSFGTKYNEQFF. In DNA form, the CDR3 reads TGTGCCAGCAGCTTCGGGACAAAATACAATGAGCAGTTCTTC.

The chain employs TRBV7-9 and TRBJ2-3, with a possible D match to TRBD1 (6 bases). This CDR3 has 17 residues. Germline V gene data show CDR1 as SEHNR and CDR2 as FQNEAQ (reference sequence). With 5 bases removed from V and 2 bases from J, the gap between germline ends came to 20 bases. CDR3 nucleotide sequence: TGTGCCAGCAGCCCGCCTCTACAGGGAATAGTCACAGATACGCAGTATTTT. Protein sequence: CASSPPLQGIVTDTQYF. The variable domain in full, completed from reference TRBV7-9 and TRBJ2-3, reads DTGVSQNPRHKITKRGQNVTFRCDPISEHNRLYWYRQTLGQGPEFLTYFQNEAQLEKSRLLSDRFSAERPKGSFSTLEIQRTEQGDSAMYLCASSPPLQGIVTDTQYFGPGTRLTVL.

This clonotype was picked up many times. The chain joins TRBV29-1 to TRBJ2-7; 7 bases are shared with TRBD1. V dropped 6 bases and J dropped 3; count of bases not matched to a gene: 5. Germline assignment: CDR1 SQVTM and CDR2 ANQGSEA. The CDR3 spans 12 residues. This CDR3 is CSVMRDSYEQYF. CDR3 DNA sequence: TGCAGCGTAATGAGGGACAGCTACGAGCAGTACTTC.

In its sample, this clonotype was seen many times. This sequence joins TRBV24-1 and TRBJ2-1; 7 bases map to TRBD1. V was clipped by 5 bases and J by 0 bases; unmatched bases: 6. The CDR3 loop spans 16 amino acids. Germline CDR1 and CDR2: KGHDR and SFDVKD. CDR3 protein: CATSVSRDSSYNEQFF. Written as DNA, the CDR3 is TGTGCCACCAGTGTTAGCCGGGACAGCTCCTACAATGAGCAGTTCTTC.

A few counts support this clonotype. The rearrangement uses TRBV12-3 or TRBV12-4 and TRBJ2-7, with 10 bases fitting TRBD1. The CDR3 length is 16 residues. The V gene end was trimmed by 5 bases and the J gene end by 4 bases; junction bases not matched to a gene: 11. In DNA form, the CDR3 reads TGTGCCAGCAGTCTCCTAGGGGACAGGGGTTTTTACGAGCAGTACTTC. Translation: CASSLLGDRGFYEQYF.

This clonotype was seen repeatedly, ten times or more. The CDR3 DNA reads TGCGCCAGCAGCCAGGGACGGACCTCCTACGAGCAGTACTTC. Protein product: CASSQGRTSYEQYF. This sequence joins TRBV4-1 and TRBJ2-7; D is possibly TRBD1 or TRBD2 (5 bases each). V lost 3 bases and J 0 bases, leaving 9 bases between the germline ends. There are 14 residues in the CDR3. Germline V gene data show CDR1 as MGHRA and CDR2 as YSYEKL.